This paragraph reports one TCR beta chain. This entry belongs to a study of blood T cell repertoires in COVID-19. As for the study in general: Specimens from acute and convalescent COVID-19 originated in the United States, Italy and Spain. From T cells, B-cell-depleted T cells, or PBMCs came the material, which was cDNA or gDNA.

CDR1 and CDR2 from the germline V gene are MGHDK and SYGVNS. The length of the CDR3 is 14 residues. Trimming cost V 2 bases and J 1 base, with 8 bases left between them. Original processing methods: Nucleated cell counts were estimated from reference gene primer amplification. Here immunoSEQ multiplex PCR was the method, and the copy in TCRdb shows in-frame clones only, minus some. For V, J and clone size, that table is used; D and trimming come from the DNA. The sample has around 620,000 clones; 85% to 90% are singletons. This receptor was identified in a woman in her late teens or twenties with acute or convalescent COVID-19. The material sequenced was peripheral blood. This chain joins TRBV25-1 and TRBJ1-1, with no clear D. As DNA, the CDR3 is TGTGCCAGCAGTGAAATCTTCGGGAACACTGAAGCTTTCTTT. Translated: CASSEIFGNTEAFF.